Presented here are 6 T cell receptor beta chains from one specimen sequenced in a study of T cells in Graves' hyperthyroidism and ophthalmopathy. RNA transcripts yielded amplified TCR beta CDR3 regions. TCR CDR3 regions were first amplified by RT-PCR with HTBI primers. Via MiXCR, TCRdb re-called the multiplex PCR reads, giving one row per CDR3 protein. The sample lists about 270,000 distinct CDR3 sequences; about 20% were seen once. The sample consisted of blood. These receptors all come from a man aged 25-40 years with Graves' ophthalmopathy.

The J gene is TRBJ2-2, the V gene TRBV7-3; no clear D. This CDR3 contains 14 residues. Trimming took 5 bases from V and 3 from J, leaving 10 bases between them. Germline-derived CDR1 and CDR2 are SGHTA and FQGTGA. The CDR3 DNA reads as TGTGCCAGCAGCCAGACAACGGACACCGGGGAGCTGTTTTTT. It yields the protein CASSQTTDTGELFF.

This clonotype was counted a few times. Here the CDR3 DNA reads TGTGCCAGTAGGCGGGGGGGAGATACGCAGTATTTT. The encoded protein is CASRRGGDTQYF. The chain recombines TRBV19 with TRBJ2-3; 9 bases are a match to TRBD2. Germline lookup yields CDR1 LNHDA and CDR2 SQIVND (reference sequence). The CDR3 loop spans 12 amino acids. The ends lost 6 bases at V and 5 bases at J; junction bases unmatched: 0.

This sequence joins TRBV20-1 and TRBJ2-1; unclear D gene. CDR1 DFQATT and CDR2 SNEGSKA come from the germline V gene (reference sequence). CDR3 size: 14 residues. Trimming removed 4 bases at V and 5 bases at J, with 15 bases between. CDR3 bases: TGCAGTGCTACAAGATCCTACGGAGACAATGAGCAGTTCTTC. The encoded protein is CSATRSYGDNEQFF.

This clonotype has a count of ten or more. The chain couples TRBV20-1 to TRBJ1-1; a possible D gene is TRBD1 (6 bases). The CDR3 totals 15 residues. Germline CDR1 DFQATT, CDR2 SNEGSKA (reference sequence). The ends were cut back, 1 base at V and 3 bases at J, with 15 bases in the middle. This CDR3 is CSARVAWTVYTEAFF. The CDR3 DNA is TGCAGTGCTAGAGTAGCTTGGACAGTTTACACTGAAGCTTTCTTT.

This chain connects TRBV2 to TRBJ1-1; 7 bases align to TRBD1. Trimming at V came to 6 bases and at J to 4 bases, leaving 11 bases not matched to a gene. CDR1 and CDR2 from the germline V gene are SNHLY and FYNNEI. The CDR3 has 15 residues. CDR3 protein: CASSVFTGVGTEAFF. In nucleotides, the CDR3 is TGTGCCAGCAGCGTCTTTACAGGGGTGGGCACTGAAGCTTTCTTT.

The chain joins TRBV3-1 to TRBJ2-2; no clear D. V gave up 3 bases and J gave up 0 bases, with 14 bases separating them. The CDR3 consists of 17 residues. The germline V gene has CDR1 LGHDT and CDR2 YNNKEL (reference sequence). This chain's CDR3 is CASSQNLGGANTGELFF. CDR3 sequence (DNA): TGTGCCAGCAGCCAGAACCTTGGCGGAGCGAACACCGGGGAGCTGTTTTTT.